The sequence of this T cell receptor (beta chain) was determined in a study of blood T cell repertoires in COVID-19 (TCRdb year 2020). About the investigation overall: Samples covering the acute and convalescent phases of COVID-19 were provided by collaborators in the United States, Italy and Spain. The material from the prospective study consisted of cDNA or gDNA derived from T cells, B-cell-depleted T cells, or PBMCs. The dataset comprised deeply sampled blood TCRbeta repertoires from subjects exposed to, actively infected with, or recovered from COVID-19. The repertoires were made available in a free public database intended to serve as a resource for research on the immune response to SARS-CoV-2. Samples were obtained from the ongoing ImmuneRACE study (first 160 participants) and from about 1,300 subjects provided by 6 global collaborators. Nearly every sample came with metadata listing a de-identified subject ID, COVID-19 status, age in years and sex. Where available, HLA class I and class II types were obtained from metadata supplied by the sample provider rather than from assay-based typing.

The collaborating institutions used their own protocols to collect whole blood in K2EDTA tubes. For TCRbeta analysis, collaborators shipped samples as frozen whole blood, isolated PBMCs, or DNA extracted from either of those sample types. TCRbeta CDR3 regions were amplified from genomic DNA by means of the immunoSEQ Assay, a bias-controlled multiplex PCR. The authors' pipeline ran thus. Within the assay, amplification of reference gene primers was used to estimate how many nucleated cells each sample contained. To quantify the absolute abundance of each unique TCRbeta CDR3 rearrangement, sequence reads were collapsed and filtered. Productive Simpson clonality was computed per sample as the square root of Simpson's diversity index over productive rearrangements. The immuneACCESS repertoire file appears here via TCRdb, limited to in-frame rearrangements. These files lack a portion of the clones; in checked studies, under half of the deficit traces to unresolved V genes, and the cause of the others is not known. V, J and clone size derive from that table, while D and trimming were established from the DNA sequence. In all, the sample holds roughly 40,000 clones, and over 70% of those were seen once. The top ten clonotypes cover under 50% of the sample.

The CDR1 and CDR2 encoded by the germline V gene are SGDLS and YYNGEE. The CDR3 has 14 amino acids, counting the end cysteine and phenylalanine. Only the CDR3 DNA is retained, 42 bases long and in frame from the first base. The germline V end is reduced by 3 bases and the J end by 6 bases; junction bases left unmatched: 4. This clone was counted at least ten times. Its antigen remains unidentified. Base qualities are not provided; no much larger clone lies one nucleotide away. General findings and caveats noted by the study authors: Clinical and demographic metadata were provided uncurated, with the amount varying by source and participant.

The V and J segments used are TRBV9 and TRBJ2-7; TRBD1 fits 12 bases in the junction. Sequencing input: peripheral blood. The receptor comes from a woman of 80 years or more with active or convalescent COVID-19. This receptor has the CDR3 CASSEWDRGREQYF. The DNA is as follows: TGTGCCAGCAGCGAGTGGGACAGGGGGCGCGAGCAGTACTTC.